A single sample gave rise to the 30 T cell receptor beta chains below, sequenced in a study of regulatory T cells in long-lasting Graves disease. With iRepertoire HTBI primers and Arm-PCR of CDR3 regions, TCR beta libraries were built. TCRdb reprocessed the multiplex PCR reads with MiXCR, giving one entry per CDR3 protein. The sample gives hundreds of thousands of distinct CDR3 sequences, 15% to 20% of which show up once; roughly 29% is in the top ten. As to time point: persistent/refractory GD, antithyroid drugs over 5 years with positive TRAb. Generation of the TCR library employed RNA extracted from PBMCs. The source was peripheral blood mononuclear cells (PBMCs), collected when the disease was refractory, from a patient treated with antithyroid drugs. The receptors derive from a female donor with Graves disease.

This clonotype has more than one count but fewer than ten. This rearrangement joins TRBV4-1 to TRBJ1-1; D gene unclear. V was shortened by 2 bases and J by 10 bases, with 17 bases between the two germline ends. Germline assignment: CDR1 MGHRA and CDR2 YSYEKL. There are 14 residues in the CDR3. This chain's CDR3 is CASSQLPSGRGAFF. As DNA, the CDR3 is TGCGCCAGCAGCCAACTGCCCTCTGGACGCGGAGCTTTCTTT.

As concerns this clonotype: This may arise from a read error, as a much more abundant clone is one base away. CDR3 sequence (DNA): TGTGCCAGCAGTTACTCCCCGGGGAGGGTTGAAAAACTGTTTTTT. Amino acid sequence: CASSYSPGRVEKLFF. This sequence joins TRBV6-9 and TRBJ1-4, with D hard to call. This CDR3 is 15 amino acids long. The V gene lost 3 bases and the J gene lost 7 bases, with 15 bases spanning the gap. The germline CDR1 and CDR2 sequences are MNHGY and SVAAGI.

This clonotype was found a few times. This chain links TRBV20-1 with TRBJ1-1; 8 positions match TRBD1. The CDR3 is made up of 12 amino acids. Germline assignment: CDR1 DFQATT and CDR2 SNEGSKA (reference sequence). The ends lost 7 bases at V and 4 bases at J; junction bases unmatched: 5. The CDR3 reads CSGKTGATEAFF. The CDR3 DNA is TGCAGTGGGAAGACAGGGGCCACTGAAGCTTTCTTT.

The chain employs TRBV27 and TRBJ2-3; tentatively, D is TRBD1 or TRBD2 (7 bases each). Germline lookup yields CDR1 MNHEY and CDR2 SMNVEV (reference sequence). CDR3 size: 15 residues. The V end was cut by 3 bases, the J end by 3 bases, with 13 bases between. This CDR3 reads CASSFGRGGTDTQYF. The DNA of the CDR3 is TGTGCCAGCAGTTTCGGCAGGGGGGGTACAGATACGCAGTATTTT.

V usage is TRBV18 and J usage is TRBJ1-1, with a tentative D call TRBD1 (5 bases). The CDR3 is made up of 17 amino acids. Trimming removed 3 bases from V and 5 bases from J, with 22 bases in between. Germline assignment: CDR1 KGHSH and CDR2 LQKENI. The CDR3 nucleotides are TGTGCCAGCTCACCGGTCAGAAGGAGGCTGGGGGGAACTGAAGCTTTCTTT. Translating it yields CASSPVRRRLGGTEAFF.

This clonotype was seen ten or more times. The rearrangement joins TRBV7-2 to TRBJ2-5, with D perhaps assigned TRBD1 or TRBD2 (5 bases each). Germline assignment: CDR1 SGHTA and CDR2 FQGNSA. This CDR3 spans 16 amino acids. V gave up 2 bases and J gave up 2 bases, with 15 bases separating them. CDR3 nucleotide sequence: TGTGCCAGCAGCTTATTTGGGGGATCCCTTCAAGAGACCCAGTACTTC. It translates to CASSLFGGSLQETQYF. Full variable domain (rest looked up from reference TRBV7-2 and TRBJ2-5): GAGVSQSPSNKVTEKGKDVELRCDPISGHTALYWYRQSLGQGLEFLIYFQGNSAPDKSGLPSDRFSAERTGGSVSTLTIQRTQQEDSAVYLCASSLFGGSLQETQYFGPGTRLLVL.

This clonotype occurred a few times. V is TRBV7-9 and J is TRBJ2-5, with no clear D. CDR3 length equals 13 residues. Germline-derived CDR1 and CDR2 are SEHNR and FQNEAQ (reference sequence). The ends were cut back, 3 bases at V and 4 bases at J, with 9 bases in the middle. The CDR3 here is CASSFHQLETQYF. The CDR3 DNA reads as TGTGCCAGCAGCTTTCACCAGTTAGAGACCCAGTACTTC.

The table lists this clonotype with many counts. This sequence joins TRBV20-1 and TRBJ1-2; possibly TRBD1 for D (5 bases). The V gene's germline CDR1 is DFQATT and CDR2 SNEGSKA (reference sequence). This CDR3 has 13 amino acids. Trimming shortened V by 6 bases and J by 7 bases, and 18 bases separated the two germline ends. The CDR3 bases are TGCAGTGCCGCCGCCCTAATAAGGGGTGGCTACACCTTC. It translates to CSAAALIRGGYTF.

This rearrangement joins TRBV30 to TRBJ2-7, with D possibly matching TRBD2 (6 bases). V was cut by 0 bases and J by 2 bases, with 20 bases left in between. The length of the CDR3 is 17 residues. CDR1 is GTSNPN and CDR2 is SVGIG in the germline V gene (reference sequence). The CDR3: CAWSVGGSGLYPYEQYF. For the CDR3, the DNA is TGTGCCTGGAGTGTGGGAGGTAGCGGCCTCTATCCCTACGAGCAGTACTTC.

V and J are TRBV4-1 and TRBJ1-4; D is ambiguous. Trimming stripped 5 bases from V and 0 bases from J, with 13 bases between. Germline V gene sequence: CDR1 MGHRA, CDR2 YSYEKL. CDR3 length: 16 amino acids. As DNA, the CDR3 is TGCGCCAGCAGCGCCGGGGTTATGGCAACTAATGAAAAACTGTTTTTT. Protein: CASSAGVMATNEKLFF.

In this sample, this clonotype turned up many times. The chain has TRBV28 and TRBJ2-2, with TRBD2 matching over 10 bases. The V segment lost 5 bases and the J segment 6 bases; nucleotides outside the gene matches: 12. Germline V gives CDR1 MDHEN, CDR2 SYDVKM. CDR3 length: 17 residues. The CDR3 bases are TGTGCCAGCAGTCAGCCGCGGGGACTAGCGTCGCCCGGGGAGCTGTTTTTT. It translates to CASSQPRGLASPGELFF.

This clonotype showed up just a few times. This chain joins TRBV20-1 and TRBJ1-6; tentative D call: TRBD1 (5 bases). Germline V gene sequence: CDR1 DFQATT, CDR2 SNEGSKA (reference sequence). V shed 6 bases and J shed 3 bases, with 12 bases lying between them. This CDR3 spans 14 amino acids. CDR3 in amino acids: CSALGPNYNSPLHF. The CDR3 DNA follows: TGCAGTGCGCTGGGACCGAACTATAATTCACCCCTCCACTTT.

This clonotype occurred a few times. CDR3 loop: CASSLGTQQYF. CDR3 in DNA: TGTGCCAGCAGCTTAGGGACGCAGCAGTACTTC. This chain uses TRBV7-9 with TRBJ2-7; D gene uncertain. V was trimmed by 1 base and J by 8 bases, leaving 6 bases between them. This CDR3 has 11 amino acids. CDR1 SEHNR and CDR2 FQNEAQ come from the germline V gene (reference sequence).

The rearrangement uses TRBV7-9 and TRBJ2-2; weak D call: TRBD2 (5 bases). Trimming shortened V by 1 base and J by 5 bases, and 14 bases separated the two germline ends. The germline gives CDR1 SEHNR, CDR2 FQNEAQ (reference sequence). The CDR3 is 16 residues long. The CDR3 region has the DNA TGTGCCAGCAGCTTAGGCGGGTCACTCCTGACCGGGGAGCTGTTTTTT. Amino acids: CASSLGGSLLTGELFF.

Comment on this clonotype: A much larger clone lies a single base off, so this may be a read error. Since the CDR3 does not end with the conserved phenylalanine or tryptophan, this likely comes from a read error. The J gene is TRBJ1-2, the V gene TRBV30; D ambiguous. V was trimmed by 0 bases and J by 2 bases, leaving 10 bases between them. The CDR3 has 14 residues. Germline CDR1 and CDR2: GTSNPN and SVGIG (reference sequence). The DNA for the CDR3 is TGTGCCTGGAGTGTACGTCGCAGCAACTATGGCTACACCCTC. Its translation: CAWSVRRSNYGYTL.

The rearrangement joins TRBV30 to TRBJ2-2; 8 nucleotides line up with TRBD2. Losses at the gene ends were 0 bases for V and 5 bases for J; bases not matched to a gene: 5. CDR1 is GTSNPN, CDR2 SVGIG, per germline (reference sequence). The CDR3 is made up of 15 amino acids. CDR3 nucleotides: TGTGCCTGGAGTGTCCGGGGGGGCCGAACCGGGGAGCTGTTTTTT. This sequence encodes CAWSVRGGRTGELFF.

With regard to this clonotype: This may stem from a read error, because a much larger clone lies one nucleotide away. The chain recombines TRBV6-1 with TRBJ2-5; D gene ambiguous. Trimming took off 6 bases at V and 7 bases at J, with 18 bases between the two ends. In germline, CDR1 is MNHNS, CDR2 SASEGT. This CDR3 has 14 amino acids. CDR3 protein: CASSPLTAWGTQYF. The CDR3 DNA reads TGTGCCAGCAGCCCGCTCACAGCTTGGGGGACCCAGTACTTC.

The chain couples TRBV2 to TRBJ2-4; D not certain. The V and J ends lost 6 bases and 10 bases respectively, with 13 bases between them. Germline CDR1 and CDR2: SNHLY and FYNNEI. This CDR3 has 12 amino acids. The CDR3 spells CASSPLQFIQYF. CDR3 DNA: TGTGCCAGCAGCCCCCTGCAGTTTATTCAGTACTTC.

CDR3 in amino acids: CASRLGVRATEAFF. The CDR3 DNA reads TGTGCCAGTAGGCTGGGGGTAAGAGCAACTGAAGCTTTCTTT. The chain joins TRBV19 to TRBJ1-1, with a possible D match to TRBD1 (5 bases). The CDR3 is 14 residues long. Germline-derived CDR1 and CDR2 are LNHDA and SQIVND (reference sequence). V lost 6 bases and J 5 bases, leaving 16 bases between the germline ends.

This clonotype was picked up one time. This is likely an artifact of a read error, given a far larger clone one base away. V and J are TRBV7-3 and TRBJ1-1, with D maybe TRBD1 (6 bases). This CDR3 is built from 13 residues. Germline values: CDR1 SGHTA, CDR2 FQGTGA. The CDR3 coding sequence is TGTGGCAGCAGCTTACAGGGGAACACTGAAGCTTTCTTT. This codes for CGSSLQGNTEAFF.

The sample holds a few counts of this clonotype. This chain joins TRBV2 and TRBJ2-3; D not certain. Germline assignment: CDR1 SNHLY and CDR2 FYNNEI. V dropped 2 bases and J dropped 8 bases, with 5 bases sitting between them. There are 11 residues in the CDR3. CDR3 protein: CASSELSTQYF. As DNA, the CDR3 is TGTGCCAGCAGTGAATTAAGTACGCAGTATTTT. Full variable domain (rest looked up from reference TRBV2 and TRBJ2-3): EPEVTQTPSHQVTQMGQEVILRCVPISNHLYFYWYRQILGQKVEFLVSFYNNEISEKSEIFDDQFSVERPDGSNFTLKIRSTKLEDSAMYFCASSELSTQYFGPGTRLTVL.

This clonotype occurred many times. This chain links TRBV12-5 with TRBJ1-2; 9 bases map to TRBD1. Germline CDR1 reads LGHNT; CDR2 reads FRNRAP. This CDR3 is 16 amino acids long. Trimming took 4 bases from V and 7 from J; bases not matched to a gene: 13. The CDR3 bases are TGTGCTAGTGGTTACCCCTTAATACAGGGGGCTGGTGGCTACACCTTC. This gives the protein CASGYPLIQGAGGYTF.

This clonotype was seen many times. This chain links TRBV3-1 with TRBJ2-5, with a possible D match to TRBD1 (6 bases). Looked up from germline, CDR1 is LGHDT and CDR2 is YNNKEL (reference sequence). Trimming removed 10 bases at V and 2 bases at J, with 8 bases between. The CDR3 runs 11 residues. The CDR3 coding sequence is TGTGCCACTCAGGGGCAAGAGACCCAGTACTTC. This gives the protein CATQGQETQYF.

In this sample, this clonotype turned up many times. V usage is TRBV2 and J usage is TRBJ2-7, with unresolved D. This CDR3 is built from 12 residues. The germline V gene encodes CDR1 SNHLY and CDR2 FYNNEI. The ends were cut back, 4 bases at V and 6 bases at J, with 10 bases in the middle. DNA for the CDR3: TGTGCCAGCAGTGCCAGAAGGTTCGAGCAGTACTTC. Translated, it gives CASSARRFEQYF. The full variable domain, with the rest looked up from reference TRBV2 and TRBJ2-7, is EPEVTQTPSHQVTQMGQEVILRCVPISNHLYFYWYRQILGQKVEFLVSFYNNEISEKSEIFDDQFSVERPDGSNFTLKIRSTKLEDSAMYFCASSARRFEQYFGPGTRLTVT.

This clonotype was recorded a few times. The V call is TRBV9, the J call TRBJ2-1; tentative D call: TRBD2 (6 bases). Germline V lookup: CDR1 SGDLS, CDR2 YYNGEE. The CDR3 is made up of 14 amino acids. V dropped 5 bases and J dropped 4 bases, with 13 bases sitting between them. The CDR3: CASSSGGRYNEQFF. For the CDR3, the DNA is TGTGCCAGCAGTTCTGGGGGGAGGTACAATGAGCAGTTCTTC. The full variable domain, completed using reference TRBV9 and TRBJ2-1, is DSGVTQTPKHLITATGQRVTLRCSPRSGDLSVYWYQQSLDQGLQFLIQYYNGEERAKGNILERFSAQQFPDLHSELNLSSLELGDSALYFCASSSGGRYNEQFFGPGTRLTVL.

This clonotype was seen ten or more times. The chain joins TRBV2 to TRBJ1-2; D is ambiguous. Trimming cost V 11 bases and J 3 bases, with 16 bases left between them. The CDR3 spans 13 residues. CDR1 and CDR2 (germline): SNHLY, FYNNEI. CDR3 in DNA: TGTGCCGGAAGACCCTCAGAAGACTATGGCTACACCTTC. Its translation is CAGRPSEDYGYTF.

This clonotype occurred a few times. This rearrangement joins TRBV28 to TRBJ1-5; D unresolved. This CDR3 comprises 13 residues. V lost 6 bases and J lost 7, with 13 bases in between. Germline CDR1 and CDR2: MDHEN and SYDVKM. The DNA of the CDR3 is TGTGCCAGCAGATACAACAGTGGGCAGCCCCAGCATTTT. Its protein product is CASRYNSGQPQHF.

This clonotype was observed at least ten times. In nucleotides, the CDR3 is TGTGCCAGCAGCAGGGACAGCCAAGGGGGCAATCAGCCCCAGCATTTT. Its translation: CASSRDSQGGNQPQHF. The genes are TRBV6-1 and TRBJ1-5; 7 bases agree with TRBD1. Germline V gives CDR1 MNHNS, CDR2 SASEGT. The CDR3 sequence is 16 residues long. The V segment lost 6 bases and the J segment 2 bases; nucleotides outside the gene matches: 10.

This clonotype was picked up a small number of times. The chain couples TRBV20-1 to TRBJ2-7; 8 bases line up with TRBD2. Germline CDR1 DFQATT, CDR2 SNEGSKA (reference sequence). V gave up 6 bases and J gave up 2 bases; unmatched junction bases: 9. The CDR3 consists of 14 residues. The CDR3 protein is CSAPERGKTYEQYF. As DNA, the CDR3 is TGCAGTGCCCCCGAGCGGGGGAAAACCTACGAGCAGTACTTC.

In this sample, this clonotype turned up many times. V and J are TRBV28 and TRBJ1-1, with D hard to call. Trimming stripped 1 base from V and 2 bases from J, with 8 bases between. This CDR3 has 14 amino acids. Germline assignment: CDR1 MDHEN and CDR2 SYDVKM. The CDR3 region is CASSLFAANTEAFF. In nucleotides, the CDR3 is TGTGCCAGCAGTTTATTCGCAGCCAACACTGAAGCTTTCTTT.